The 10 T cell receptor beta chains listed next were all sequenced from one sample in a study of cytomegalovirus exposure and HLA in healthy donors. In the PCR, 60 Vbeta and 13 Jbeta primers were used. Here immunoSEQ multiplex PCR was the method, and the copy in TCRdb shows in-frame clones only, minus some. The data contain over 70,000 clones, about 70% of them seen just once; the ten biggest clones take up 6.5% to 8%. Sequenced input: PBMCs. The origin of the receptors is a man aged 35 to 55 in good health and CMV-seropositive.

The J gene is TRBJ1-2, the V gene TRBV11-2; a weak D match, TRBD1 (6 bases). The germline V gene encodes CDR1 SGHAT and CDR2 FQNNGV. Between the trimmed V and J ends, which lost 1 base and 6 bases, there was a span of 12 bases. The CDR3 has 14 residues. CDR3 sequence reads: CASSLVNRVDGYTF. CDR3 sequence (DNA): TGTGCCAGCAGCTTAGTGAACAGGGTGGATGGCTACACCTTC.

The genes are TRBV5-8 and TRBJ2-2; 8 nucleotides match TRBD2. From germline, CDR1 is SGHTS and CDR2 YDEGEE. Trimming removed 3 bases from V and 0 bases from J; junction bases left unmatched: 1. The CDR3 runs 15 residues. CDR3 in amino acids: CASSSGLANTGELFF. The DNA for the CDR3 is TGTGCCAGCAGCTCGGGACTAGCGAACACCGGGGAGCTGTTTTTT.

This sequence joins TRBV4-2 and TRBJ1-3; unclear D gene. There are 14 residues in the CDR3. V dropped 4 bases and J dropped 2 bases, with 9 bases sitting between them. The V gene's germline CDR1 is LGHNA and CDR2 YNFKEQ. The CDR3 sequence: CASSRGGTGNTIYF. CDR3 DNA sequence: TGTGCCAGCAGCCGAGGAGGGACTGGAAACACCATATATTTT.

In its sample, this clone was seen a few times. This chain links TRBV5-5 with TRBJ1-2; D might be TRBD1 (6 bases). V dropped 3 bases and J dropped 8 bases, with 11 bases sitting between them. This CDR3 is 12 amino acids long. Per germline, CDR1 SGHKS and CDR2 YYEKEE (reference sequence). CDR3 amino acids: CASSWTAGGYTF. CDR3 in DNA: TGTGCCAGCAGCTGGACAGCAGGCGGCTACACCTTC.

The chain combines TRBV28 with TRBJ2-1; 8 bases match TRBD2. CDR1 is MDHEN, CDR2 SYDVKM, per germline. J gave up 2 bases and V 5 bases, and 8 bases lay outside the gene matches. This CDR3 contains 16 residues. CDR3 sequence reads: CASSDTLAETYNEQFF. As DNA, the CDR3 is TGTGCCAGCAGTGATACACTAGCGGAGACCTACAATGAGCAGTTCTTC.

This chain connects TRBV27 to TRBJ2-7; 9 bases fit TRBD2. With 2 bases clipped from V and 4 bases from J, the junction kept 6 bases outside the gene matches. The germline gives CDR1 MNHEY, CDR2 SMNVEV (reference sequence). The CDR3 loop spans 15 amino acids. CDR3 DNA sequence: TGTGCCAGCAGTTTAAGGGCTAGCGGGGTTTACGAGCAGTACTTC. Amino acids: CASSLRASGVYEQYF.

The rearrangement uses TRBV5-1 and TRBJ2-3; 16 bases align to TRBD2. CDR3 length: 19 residues. From germline, CDR1 is SGHRS and CDR2 YFSETQ. Losses at the gene ends were 3 bases for V and 2 bases for J; bases not matched to a gene: 9. The DNA for the CDR3 is TGCGCCAGCAGCTCGGGACTAGCGGGAGGGCCTCCTTCCACAGATACGCAGTATTTT. Residues: CASSSGLAGGPPSTDTQYF. Full variable domain (rest looked up from reference TRBV5-1 and TRBJ2-3): KAGVTQTPRYLIKTRGQQVTLSCSPISGHRSVSWYQQTPGQGLQFLFEYFSETQRNKGNFPGRFSGRQFSNSRSEMNVSTLELGDSALYLCASSSGLAGGPPSTDTQYFGPGTRLTVL.

The CDR3 DNA reads as TGTGCCAGCAGGGACAGACAGAACACTGAAGCTTTCTTT. It specifies CASRDRQNTEAFF. The chain joins TRBV2 to TRBJ1-1; the D gene is possibly TRBD1 (6 bases). The V gene's germline CDR1 is SNHLY and CDR2 FYNNEI. There are 13 residues in the CDR3. Trimming removed 6 bases from V and 1 base from J, with 9 bases in between.

The chain uses TRBV5-6 and TRBJ1-3; 7 bases match TRBD1. The ends lost 5 bases at V and 2 bases at J; junction bases unmatched: 4. This CDR3 is built from 14 residues. Germline V gene data show CDR1 as SGHDT and CDR2 as YYEEEE. The CDR3 reads CASRVGQAGNTIYF. The CDR3 DNA is TGTGCCAGCAGAGTCGGACAGGCTGGAAACACCATATATTTT.

This sequence joins TRBV5-4 and TRBJ2-7; perhaps TRBD2 as D (6 bases). This CDR3 spans 15 amino acids. The V and J ends lost 3 bases and 0 bases respectively, with 13 bases between them. Germline loops: CDR1 SGHNT, CDR2 YYREEE (reference sequence). This CDR3 is CASSSGDSDSYEQYF. The CDR3, as DNA: TGTGCCAGCAGCTCGGGAGACAGCGACTCCTACGAGCAGTACTTC.